This T cell receptor (beta chain) was documented in a study of cytomegalovirus exposure and HLA in healthy donors. Study-wide context: Caucasian-associated ancestry cluster membership applied to approximately 81% of some 400 genotyped donors. Whole-study results and caveats: Only CMV serostatus was available as immune exposure information. A few CMV-associated chains were confirmed in vitro to be specific for CMV antigens.

V dropped 0 bases and J dropped 3; count of bases not matched to a gene: 1. The CDR3 extends over 14 amino acids. CDR1 and CDR2 from the germline V gene are SGHRS and YFSETQ. PCR was performed using 60 Vbeta and 13 Jbeta primers. Per the original methods: A later analysis counted 80 million or so unique TCR beta chains, about 10 million shared. Assay used: immunoSEQ multiplex PCR; TCRdb lists only in-frame clones, some missing. V, J and clone size are those of that table, while D and trimming were read from the DNA. The table has fewer than 250,000 clones, roughly four fifths seen once. A word on this clone: Its antigen is unknown.

The J gene is TRBJ2-3, the V gene TRBV5-1, with TRBD2 matching over 7 bases. The sample taken for sequencing was PBMCs. The receptor's source is a woman aged 25 to 39 in good health and CMV-seropositive. The CDR3 DNA reads TGCGCCAGCAGCTTGGGGCGGGAGACAGATACGCAGTATTTT. It codes for CASSLGRETDTQYF. Full variable domain (outside the CDR3, taken from reference TRBV5-1 and TRBJ2-3): KAGVTQTPRYLIKTRGQQVTLSCSPISGHRSVSWYQQTPGQGLQFLFEYFSETQRNKGNFPGRFSGRQFSNSRSEMNVSTLELGDSALYLCASSLGRETDTQYFGPGTRLTVL.